Listed here is a single TCR beta chain. This entry comes from a study of cytomegalovirus exposure and HLA in healthy donors. Primers: 60 Vbeta forward and 13 Jbeta reverse. Measured with immunoSEQ multiplex PCR; TCRdb has only the in-frame clones, and not every one. Of about 220,000 clones detected, over 80% appear once; the ten largest clones hold 0.71%. CDR1 is LNHDA and CDR2 is SQIVND in the germline V gene (reference sequence). V was trimmed by 4 bases and J by 0 bases, leaving 17 bases between them. There are 17 residues in the CDR3. The J gene is TRBJ2-3, the V gene TRBV19; TRBD1 is a possible D gene (6 bases). The receptor's source is a boy under 10 years old in good health and CMV-seronegative. Material: PBMCs. CDR3 nucleotides: TGTGCCAGTAGTACCACCAGGGGCAGTAAAAGCACAGATACGCAGTATTTT. This encodes CASSTTRGSKSTDTQYF.